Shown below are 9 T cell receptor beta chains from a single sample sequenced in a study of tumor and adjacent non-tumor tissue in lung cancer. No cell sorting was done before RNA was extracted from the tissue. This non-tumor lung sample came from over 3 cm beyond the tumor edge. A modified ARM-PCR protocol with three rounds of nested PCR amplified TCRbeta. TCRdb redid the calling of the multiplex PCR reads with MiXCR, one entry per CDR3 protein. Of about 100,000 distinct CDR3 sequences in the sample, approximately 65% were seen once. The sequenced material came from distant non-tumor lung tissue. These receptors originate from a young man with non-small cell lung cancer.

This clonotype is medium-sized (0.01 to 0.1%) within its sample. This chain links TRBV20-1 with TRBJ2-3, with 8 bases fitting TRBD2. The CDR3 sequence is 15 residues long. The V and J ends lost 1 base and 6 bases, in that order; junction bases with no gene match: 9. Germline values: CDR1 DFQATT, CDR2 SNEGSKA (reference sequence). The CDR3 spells CSARGTGGLDDTQYF. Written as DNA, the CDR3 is TGCAGTGCTAGAGGAACGGGAGGGTTGGACGATACGCAGTATTTT.

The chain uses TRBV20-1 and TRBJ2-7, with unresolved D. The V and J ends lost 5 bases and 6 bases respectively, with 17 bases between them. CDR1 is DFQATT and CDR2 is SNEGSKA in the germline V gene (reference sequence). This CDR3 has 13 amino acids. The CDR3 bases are TGCAGTGCTGCCCGGACCGGGCGCGGCGAGCAGTACTTC. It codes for CSAARTGRGEQYF.

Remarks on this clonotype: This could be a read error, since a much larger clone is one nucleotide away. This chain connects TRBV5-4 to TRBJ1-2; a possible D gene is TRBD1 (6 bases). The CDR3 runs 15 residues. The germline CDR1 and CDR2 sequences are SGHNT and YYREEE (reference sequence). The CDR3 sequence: CSSSFLHRGGNSYTF. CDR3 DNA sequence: TGTTCCAGCAGCTTTCTGCATAGGGGGGGGAACAGCTACACCTTC.

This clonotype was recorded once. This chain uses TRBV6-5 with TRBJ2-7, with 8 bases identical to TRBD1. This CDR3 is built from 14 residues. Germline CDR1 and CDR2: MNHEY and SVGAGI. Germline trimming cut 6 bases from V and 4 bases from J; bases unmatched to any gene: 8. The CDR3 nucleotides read TGTGCCAGCAGCGACAGGGGATTCTCATACGAGCAGTACTTC. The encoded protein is CASSDRGFSYEQYF.

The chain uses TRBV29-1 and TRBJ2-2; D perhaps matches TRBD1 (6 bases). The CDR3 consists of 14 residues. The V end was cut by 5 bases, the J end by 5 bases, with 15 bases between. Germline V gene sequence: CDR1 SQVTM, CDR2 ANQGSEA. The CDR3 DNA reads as TGCAGCGTTTTAGGCCAGGGGCGGACCGGGGAGCTGTTTTTT. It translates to CSVLGQGRTGELFF.

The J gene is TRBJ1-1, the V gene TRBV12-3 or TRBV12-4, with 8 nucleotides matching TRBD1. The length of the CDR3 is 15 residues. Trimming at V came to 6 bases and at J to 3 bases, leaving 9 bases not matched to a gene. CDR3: CASRQGVYVYTEAFF. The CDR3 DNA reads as TGTGCCAGCAGACAGGGGGTTTATGTGTACACTGAAGCTTTCTTT.

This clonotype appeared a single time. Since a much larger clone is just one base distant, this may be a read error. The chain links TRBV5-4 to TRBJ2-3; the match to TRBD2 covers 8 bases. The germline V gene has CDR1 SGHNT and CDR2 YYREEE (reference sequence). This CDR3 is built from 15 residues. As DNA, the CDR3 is TGTGCCAGGAGCTTTAGCGGGGCCCTCGCAGATACGCAGTATTTT. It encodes CARSFSGALADTQYF.

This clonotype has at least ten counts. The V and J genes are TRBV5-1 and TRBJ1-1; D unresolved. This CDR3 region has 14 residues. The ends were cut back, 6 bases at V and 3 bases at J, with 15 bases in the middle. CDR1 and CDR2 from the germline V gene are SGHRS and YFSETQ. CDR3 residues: CASIPAEGYTEAFF. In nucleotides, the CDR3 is TGCGCCAGCATCCCCGCCGAGGGTTACACTGAAGCTTTCTTT.

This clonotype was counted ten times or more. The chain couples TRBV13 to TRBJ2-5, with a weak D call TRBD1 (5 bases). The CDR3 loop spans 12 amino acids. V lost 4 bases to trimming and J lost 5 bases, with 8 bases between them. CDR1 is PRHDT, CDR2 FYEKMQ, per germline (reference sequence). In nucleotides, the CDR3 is TGTGCCAGCAGCTCAGGGTCCGAGACCCAGTACTTC. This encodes CASSSGSETQYF. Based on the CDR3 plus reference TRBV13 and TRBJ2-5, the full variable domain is AAGVIQSPRHLIKEKRETATLKCYPIPRHDTVYWYQQGPGQDPQFLISFYEKMQSDKGSIPDRFSAQQFSDYHSELNMSSLELGDSALYFCASSSGSETQYFGPGTRLLVL.